Following are 10 T cell receptor beta chains from one sample sequenced in a study of cytotoxic CD8 clonotypes in ibrutinib-treated CLL. This table comes from immunoSEQ multiplex PCR, and its TCRdb copy is limited to in-frame clones, with some not included. The sample has 150,000 to 200,000 clones, around nine tenths seen once. Sequencing used PBMCs, obtained at disease progression, from a patient treated with ibrutinib. These receptors all stem from a human donor with chronic lymphocytic leukemia.

The chain has TRBV11-3 and TRBJ1-2; D unclear. The CDR3 runs 13 residues. Germline loops: CDR1 SGHNT, CDR2 YENEEA. Trimming removed 2 bases from V and 3 bases from J, with 7 bases in between. The CDR3 DNA reads TGTGCCAGCAGCTTACTATCGGACTATGGCTACACCTTC. This translates into CASSLLSDYGYTF.

This clone showed up just once. The V gene is TRBV19, the J gene TRBJ2-3; tentative D call: TRBD2 (7 bases). Looked up from germline, CDR1 is LNHDA and CDR2 is SQIVND (reference sequence). The V and J ends lost 6 bases and 2 bases respectively, with 18 bases between them. This CDR3 is built from 16 residues. CDR3 amino acids: CASRPRSAGHTDTQYF. CDR3 bases: TGTGCCAGTAGGCCAAGATCAGCGGGACACACAGATACGCAGTATTTT.

The V and J genes are TRBV2 and TRBJ2-5; 14 bases match TRBD2. In germline, CDR1 is SNHLY, CDR2 FYNNEI. The CDR3 has 15 residues. The J segment lost 4 bases and the V segment lost 5 bases, leaving 3 bases of the junction unmatched. The DNA of the CDR3 is TGTGCCAGCAGTCGACTAGCGGGAGGGGTAGAGACCCAGTACTTC. Amino acid sequence: CASSRLAGGVETQYF.

This clone was picked up one time. The germline gene is not matched at one end of the junction; a read error may be the cause. The genes are TRBV7-7 and TRBJ2-5; no definite D call. Germline V gives CDR1 SSHAT, CDR2 FNYEAQ (reference sequence). This CDR3 is built from 10 residues. CDR3 nucleotides: TGTGCTAGCAGCCCCGAGGCCCAGTACTTC. Translating it yields CASSPEAQYF.

The rearrangement uses TRBV30 and TRBJ1-3; D remains unclear. V was pared by 4 bases and J by 0 bases, with 7 bases between. Germline assignment: CDR1 GTSNPN and CDR2 SVGIG (reference sequence). This CDR3 comprises 13 residues. CDR3 sequence: CAWIADSGNTIYF. The CDR3 DNA reads TGTGCCTGGATCGCCGACTCTGGAAACACCATATATTTT.

This chain joins TRBV11-2 and TRBJ2-5; 7 nucleotides align to TRBD1. V was clipped by 5 bases and J by 4 bases; unmatched bases: 19. Germline lookup yields CDR1 SGHAT and CDR2 FQNNGV. The length of the CDR3 is 18 residues. CDR3 in DNA: TGTGCCAGCAGCCGGCTAAGCACAGGGGCCGCCGTCCGAGAGACCCAGTACTTC. This codes for CASSRLSTGAAVRETQYF.

V is TRBV2 and J is TRBJ1-5; D unclear. This CDR3 contains 13 residues. CDR1 is SNHLY, CDR2 FYNNEI, per germline. V lost 4 bases and J 4 bases, leaving 8 bases between the germline ends. This CDR3 reads CASSVNLNQPQHF. CDR3 nucleotide sequence: TGTGCCAGCAGTGTGAATTTAAATCAGCCCCAGCATTTT.

The chain combines TRBV7-3 with TRBJ2-3, with D perhaps being TRBD1 or TRBD2 (6 bases each). The V end lost 5 bases, the J end lost 2 bases, and 14 bases lay between the germline ends. This CDR3 contains 15 residues. Germline V gene lookup returns CDR1 SGHTA and CDR2 FQGTGA. The CDR3 sequence is CASSPAWGATDTQYF. The CDR3 nucleotides are TGTGCCAGCAGCCCAGCTTGGGGGGCCACAGATACGCAGTATTTT. Complete variable domain (other parts from reference TRBV7-3 and TRBJ2-3): GAGVSQTPSNKVTEKGKYVELRCDPISGHTALYWYRQSLGQGPEFLIYFQGTGAADDSGLPNDRFFAVRPEGSVSTLKIQRTERGDSAVYLCASSPAWGATDTQYFGPGTRLTVL.

The rearrangement joins TRBV6-5 to TRBJ1-2; D ambiguous. V was clipped by 6 bases and J by 4 bases, with 12 bases between them. From germline, CDR1 is MNHEY and CDR2 SVGAGI. There are 13 residues in the CDR3. In DNA, the CDR3 is TGTGCCAGCAGCCCCTCCGGATCCTATGGCTACACCTTC. This translates into CASSPSGSYGYTF.

The genes are TRBV27 and TRBJ2-7, with 9 bases identical to TRBD1. The CDR3 has 14 amino acids. V lost 2 bases and J lost 4; bases outside the gene matches: 3. Germline V gene sequence: CDR1 MNHEY, CDR2 SMNVEV (reference sequence). The CDR3 protein is CASSLRTGVYEQYF. The CDR3 bases are TGTGCCAGCAGTTTACGGACAGGGGTTTACGAGCAGTACTTC.